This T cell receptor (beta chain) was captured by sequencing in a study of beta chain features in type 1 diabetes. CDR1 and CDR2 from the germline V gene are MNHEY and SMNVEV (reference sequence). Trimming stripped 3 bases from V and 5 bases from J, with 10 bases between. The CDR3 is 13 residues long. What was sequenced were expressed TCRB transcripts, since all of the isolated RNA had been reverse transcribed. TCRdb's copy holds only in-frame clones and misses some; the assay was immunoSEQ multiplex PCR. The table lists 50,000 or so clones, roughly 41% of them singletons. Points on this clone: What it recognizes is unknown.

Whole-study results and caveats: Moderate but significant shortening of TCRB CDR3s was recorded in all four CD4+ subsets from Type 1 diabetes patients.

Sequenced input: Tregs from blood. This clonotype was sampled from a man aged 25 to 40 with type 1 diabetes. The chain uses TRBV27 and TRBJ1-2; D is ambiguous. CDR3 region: CASSFNGDYGYTF. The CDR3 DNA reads TGTGCCAGCAGTTTTAACGGTGATTATGGCTACACCTTC.